One and the same sample provided the 26 T cell receptor beta chains below, sequenced in a study of cytomegalovirus exposure and HLA in healthy donors. PCR was performed using 60 Vbeta and 13 Jbeta primers. Generated by immunoSEQ multiplex PCR, the TCRdb table keeps only in-frame clones and is missing some. The repertoire has under 200,000 clones, roughly 74% of them found once; the top ten carry approximately 2%. Sequencing was done on a sample of PBMCs. All receptors derive from a woman younger than 45 in good health and CMV-seronegative.

This clone was seen more than once but under ten times. The V and J genes are TRBV27 and TRBJ2-1; 10 bases match TRBD2. The CDR3 is made up of 15 amino acids. Germline CDR1 is MNHEY and CDR2 is SMNVEV (reference sequence). V lost 2 bases and J lost 4; bases outside the gene matches: 2. The CDR3 region has the DNA TGTGCCAGCAGTTTACTAGCGGGGGAGTACAATGAGCAGTTCTTC. It yields the protein CASSLLAGEYNEQFF.

The V and J genes are TRBV19 and TRBJ1-1; the D is unclear. CDR3 length: 16 amino acids. In germline, CDR1 is LNHDA, CDR2 SQIVND (reference sequence). Trimming removed 5 bases from V and 2 bases from J, with 18 bases in between. The CDR3 here is CASSSSGYLGNTEAFF. The CDR3 region has the DNA TGTGCCAGTAGTTCCAGTGGTTATTTGGGCAACACTGAAGCTTTCTTT.

In its sample, this clone was seen a few times. This chain joins TRBV5-1 and TRBJ2-2; D not resolved. The V and J ends lost 6 bases and 5 bases respectively, with 14 bases between them. The CDR3 runs 14 residues. CDR1 and CDR2 (germline): SGHRS, YFSETQ. The CDR3 reads CASKAAIATGELFF. The CDR3, as DNA: TGCGCCAGCAAAGCAGCGATTGCAACCGGGGAGCTGTTTTTT.

The chain recombines TRBV19 with TRBJ1-5; tentative D call: TRBD1 (6 bases). This CDR3 contains 16 residues. Trimming left V 5 bases short and J 4 bases short, with 18 bases between. The germline gives CDR1 LNHDA, CDR2 SQIVND (reference sequence). CDR3 nucleotides: TGTGCCAGTAGTCCACCCATCAGGGGATGGAATCAGCCCCAGCATTTT. This codes for CASSPPIRGWNQPQHF.

The chain combines TRBV6-5 with TRBJ1-2; D is unclear. Trimming stripped 7 bases from V and 7 bases from J, with 19 bases between. The CDR3 sequence is 14 residues long. CDR1 is MNHEY and CDR2 is SVGAGI in the germline V gene. DNA for the CDR3: TGTGCCAGCACCCCCGGACTAGGGCGTAGTGGCTACACCTTC. This codes for CASTPGLGRSGYTF.

The rearrangement joins TRBV11-2 to TRBJ2-5; D remains ambiguous. The CDR3 is made up of 13 amino acids. V lost 2 bases and J lost 5, with 9 bases in between. Per the germline V gene, CDR1 is SGHAT and CDR2 is FQNNGV. The CDR3 here is CASSLNRVETQYF. The CDR3 DNA is TGTGCCAGCAGCTTAAATCGGGTTGAGACCCAGTACTTC.

The rearrangement joins TRBV19 to TRBJ2-2, with a weak D call TRBD1 (6 bases). V lost 1 base and J lost 4, with 10 bases in between. This CDR3 spans 15 amino acids. Germline V gene sequence: CDR1 LNHDA, CDR2 SQIVND (reference sequence). The CDR3 DNA follows: TGTGCCAGTAGTATAGGTGGGACAATCACCGGGGAGCTGTTTTTT. Translated: CASSIGGTITGELFF.

This chain links TRBV18 with TRBJ2-3, with 10 bases that match TRBD1. V lost 3 bases to trimming and J lost 2 bases; unmatched junction nucleotides: 14. The V gene's germline CDR1 is KGHSH and CDR2 LQKENI. CDR3 length: 19 residues. The DNA of the CDR3 is TGTGCCAGCTCACCCGGGACAGGGGACTTTTTATTCACCACAGATACGCAGTATTTT. This encodes CASSPGTGDFLFTTDTQYF. The whole variable domain, filled in from reference TRBV18 and TRBJ2-3, reads NAGVMQNPRHLVRRRGQEARLRCSPMKGHSHVYWYRQLPEEGLKFMVYLQKENIIDESGMPKERFSAEFPKEGPSILRIQQVVRGDSAAYFCASSPGTGDFLFTTDTQYFGPGTRLTVL.

The gene calls are TRBV19 and TRBJ2-7; D gene uncertain. The V and J ends lost 5 bases and 6 bases respectively, with 8 bases between them. This CDR3 is 11 amino acids long. Germline V CDR1 and CDR2: LNHDA, SQIVND (reference sequence). The CDR3, as DNA: TGTGCCAGTAGTGAAGGAGCCGAGCAGTACTTC. Amino acids: CASSEGAEQYF.

The rearrangement uses TRBV9 and TRBJ2-2; D not resolved. Trimming removed 3 bases from V and 8 bases from J, with 14 bases in between. The CDR3 sequence is 14 residues long. In germline, CDR1 is SGDLS, CDR2 YYNGEE. The CDR3 loop is CASSEAPVEGELFF. The CDR3 DNA is TGTGCCAGCAGCGAGGCACCCGTGGAGGGGGAGCTGTTTTTT.

This chain links TRBV30 with TRBJ2-3, with 9 nucleotides matching TRBD2. Trimming removed 6 bases from V and 1 base from J; junction bases left unmatched: 14. CDR3 length: 17 amino acids. CDR1 GTSNPN and CDR2 SVGIG come from the germline V gene (reference sequence). The CDR3 DNA reads as TGTGCCTGTAAGCCCAGGGCGGGAGGGCTTGGCACAGATACGCAGTATTTT. It translates to CACKPRAGGLGTDTQYF.

The chain joins TRBV7-9 to TRBJ2-3, with 13 bases that match TRBD2. The V segment lost 1 base and the J segment 2 bases; nucleotides outside the gene matches: 3. This CDR3 spans 17 amino acids. Germline V gene data show CDR1 as SEHNR and CDR2 as FQNEAQ (reference sequence). For the CDR3, the DNA is TGTGCCAGCAGCTTAGGACTAGCGGGGGGCCACACAGATACGCAGTATTTT. This encodes CASSLGLAGGHTDTQYF. Filled out from reference TRBV7-9 and TRBJ2-3, the complete variable domain reads DTGVSQNPRHKITKRGQNVTFRCDPISEHNRLYWYRQTLGQGPEFLTYFQNEAQLEKSRLLSDRFSAERPKGSFSTLEIQRTEQGDSAMYLCASSLGLAGGHTDTQYFGPGTRLTVL.

The rearrangement joins TRBV6-5 to TRBJ1-5; 9 positions agree with TRBD1. With V trimmed by 6 bases and J by 5 bases, 2 bases remained unmatched. The CDR3 is made up of 13 amino acids. Germline CDR1 and CDR2: MNHEY and SVGAGI. The CDR3 spells CASSRDRDQPQHF. DNA for the CDR3: TGTGCCAGCAGCCGGGACAGGGATCAGCCCCAGCATTTT.

The V gene is TRBV5-1, the J gene TRBJ2-7, with 12 bases lining up with TRBD2. The germline CDR1 and CDR2 sequences are SGHRS and YFSETQ. V shed 3 bases, J shed 5 bases, and the junction held 9 bases outside the gene matches. The CDR3 is 16 amino acids. CDR3 nucleotides: TGCGCCAGCAGCTCGGGACTAGCGGGTTACACGCACGAGCAGTACTTC. Its translation is CASSSGLAGYTHEQYF.

The chain is built from TRBV5-5 and TRBJ2-2, with D perhaps TRBD2 (5 bases). This CDR3 comprises 15 residues. Germline CDR1 SGHKS, CDR2 YYEKEE (reference sequence). V was trimmed by 4 bases and J by 7 bases, leaving 17 bases between them. The chain's CDR3 is CASSRTGDRFGELFF. The DNA for the CDR3 is TGTGCCAGCAGCAGGACCGGGGATAGATTCGGGGAGCTGTTTTTT.

The chain couples TRBV27 to TRBJ1-2; D gene unclear. The CDR3 spans 12 residues. V lost 6 bases and J lost 6, with 11 bases in between. The V gene's germline CDR1 is MNHEY and CDR2 SMNVEV (reference sequence). This CDR3 is CASRRSGNGYTF. CDR3 in DNA: TGTGCCAGCAGGAGGTCCGGAAATGGCTACACCTTC.

The chain is built from TRBV6-1 and TRBJ1-1, with D possibly TRBD1 on 6 matching bases. The CDR3 loop spans 14 amino acids. V shed 7 bases and J shed 3 bases, with 15 bases lying between them. Germline-derived CDR1 and CDR2 are MNHNS and SASEGT. The CDR3 coding sequence is TGTGCCAGCACTAGGGGGGGGGTGGACACTGAAGCTTTCTTT. Translated: CASTRGGVDTEAFF.

V and J are TRBV9 and TRBJ2-1; D is perhaps TRBD2 (6 bases). Germline V gene data show CDR1 as SGDLS and CDR2 as YYNGEE. V was pared by 0 bases and J by 9 bases, with 10 bases between. CDR3 length: 13 amino acids. The CDR3 loop is CASSVGRECEQFF. The CDR3 coding sequence is TGTGCCAGCAGCGTAGGCCGGGAGTGTGAGCAGTTCTTC.

V is TRBV11-2 and J is TRBJ2-7; the match to TRBD2 covers 8 bases. Germline values: CDR1 SGHAT, CDR2 FQNNGV. The CDR3 consists of 16 residues. V was clipped by 4 bases and J by 2 bases; unmatched bases: 10. CDR3 sequence: CASSSALAENPYEQYF. The CDR3 DNA follows: TGTGCCAGCAGCTCCGCACTAGCGGAGAACCCCTACGAGCAGTACTTC.

The rearrangement joins TRBV2 to TRBJ2-5; 8 positions agree with TRBD2. V was pared by 3 bases and J by 5 bases, with 5 bases of the junction left unmatched. The germline CDR1 and CDR2 sequences are SNHLY and FYNNEI. The CDR3 covers 14 residues. In DNA form, the CDR3 reads TGTGCCAGCAGTGATTGGACTAGCATGGAGACCCAGTACTTC. Translated: CASSDWTSMETQYF.

This clone showed up just a few times. V usage is TRBV18 and J usage is TRBJ2-3; a weak D match, TRBD2 (5 bases). The CDR3 loop spans 13 amino acids. The V end was cut by 2 bases, the J end by 3 bases, with 6 bases between. The V gene's germline CDR1 is KGHSH and CDR2 LQKENI. DNA of the CDR3: TGTGCCAGCTCACCAAGGAGGACAGATACGCAGTATTTT. Its translation: CASSPRRTDTQYF.

The chain couples TRBV2 to TRBJ1-6, with D possibly matching TRBD1 (5 bases). This CDR3 has 12 residues. Germline CDR1 SNHLY, CDR2 FYNNEI. Trimming left V 6 bases short and J 11 bases short, with 11 bases between. CDR3: CASRSDSPPLHF. As DNA, the CDR3 is TGTGCCAGCAGATCTGACAGCCCACCCCTCCACTTT.

The chain is built from TRBV5-6 and TRBJ1-2, with 10 nucleotides matching TRBD1. The CDR3 sequence is 18 residues long. The junction had 16 bases not matched to a gene; V was cut back by 1 base and J by 7 bases. From germline, CDR1 is SGHDT and CDR2 YYEEEE. DNA of the CDR3: TGTGCCAGCAGCTTGCTGTCCCCGGGACAGGGGTCGGGGGTTGGCTACACCTTC. As protein: CASSLLSPGQGSGVGYTF.

V gene TRBV4-2 combines with J gene TRBJ1-1; TRBD1 matches 8 bases. Looked up from germline, CDR1 is LGHNA and CDR2 is YNFKEQ. This CDR3 is built from 16 residues. The V gene end was trimmed by 3 bases and the J gene end by 0 bases; junction bases not matched to a gene: 6. Written as DNA, the CDR3 is TGTGCCAGCAGCCAGGGTTCAGGGGGCTTGAACACTGAAGCTTTCTTT. It is translated as CASSQGSGGLNTEAFF.

J is TRBJ1-6 and V is TRBV18, with 7 bases identical to TRBD1. V lost 9 bases, J lost 7 bases, and 9 bases stayed unmatched. The CDR3 sequence is 14 residues long. Germline loops: CDR1 KGHSH, CDR2 LQKENI. The CDR3 DNA sequence: TGTGCCAGTCAACCGGGACAGCAGAATTCACCCCTCCACTTT. Its protein product is CASQPGQQNSPLHF.

V is TRBV6-1 and J is TRBJ2-5, with D maybe TRBD1 (5 bases). The J call may not be correct, given that the DNA end is closer to TRBJ2-7. CDR1 is MNHNS, CDR2 SASEGT, per germline. The CDR3 extends over 13 amino acids. CDR3 nucleotides: TGTGCCAGCAGTCGACAGTTCGCCTACGAGCAGTACTTC. Protein sequence: CASSRQFAYEQYF.